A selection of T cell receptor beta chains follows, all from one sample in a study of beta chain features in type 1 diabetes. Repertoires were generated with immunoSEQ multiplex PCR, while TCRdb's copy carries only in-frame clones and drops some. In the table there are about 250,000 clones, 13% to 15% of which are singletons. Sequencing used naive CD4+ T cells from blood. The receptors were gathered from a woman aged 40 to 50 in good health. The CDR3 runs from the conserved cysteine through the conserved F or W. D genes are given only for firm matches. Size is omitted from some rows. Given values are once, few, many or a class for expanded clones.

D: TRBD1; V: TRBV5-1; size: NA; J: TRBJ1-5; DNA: TGCGCCAGCAGCTTGGGGGACAGCAATAGCAATCAGCCCCAGCATTTT; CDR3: CASSLGDSNSNQPQHF
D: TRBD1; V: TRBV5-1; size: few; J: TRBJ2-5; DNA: TGCGCCAGCAGCTTGGGCCGGGACAGGGAGTACTTC; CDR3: CASSLGRDREYF
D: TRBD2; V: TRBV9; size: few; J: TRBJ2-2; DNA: TGTGCCAGCAGCAAACGCGGGGGGGCCGCGTCCGGGGAGCTGTTTTTT; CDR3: CASSKRGGAASGELFF
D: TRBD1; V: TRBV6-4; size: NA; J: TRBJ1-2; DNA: TGTGCCAGCAGTCTATCGACAGGGCCAAACTATGGCTACACCTTC; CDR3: CASSLSTGPNYGYTF
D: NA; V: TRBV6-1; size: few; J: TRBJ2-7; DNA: TGTGCCAGCAGTGAAGCGCTGACAAACGAGCAGTACTTC; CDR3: CASSEALTNEQYF
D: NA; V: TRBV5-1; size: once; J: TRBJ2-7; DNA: TGCGCCAGCAGCTCGCTGGAGGCCTACGAGCAGTACTTC; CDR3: CASSSLEAYEQYF
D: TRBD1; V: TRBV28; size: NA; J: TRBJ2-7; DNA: TGTGCCAGCGGGACAGGGAACGGCGGCTACGAGCAGTACTTC; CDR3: CASGTGNGGYEQYF
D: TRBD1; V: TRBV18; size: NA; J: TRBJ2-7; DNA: TGTGCCAGCTCACCGGGACAGCGAATCTACGAGCAGTACTTC; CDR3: CASSPGQRIYEQYF
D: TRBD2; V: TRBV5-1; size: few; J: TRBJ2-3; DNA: TGCGCCAGCAGCTTGGTTAGCGGGGGAGAAGATACGCAGTATTTT; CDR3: CASSLVSGGEDTQYF
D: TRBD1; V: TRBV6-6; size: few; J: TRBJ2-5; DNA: TGTGCCAGCAGTCAGGGGGCAGTGGGGGGCGAAGCGGCCCAGTACTTC; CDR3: CASSQGAVGGEAAQYF
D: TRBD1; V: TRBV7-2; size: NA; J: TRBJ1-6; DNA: TGTGCCAGCAGCTTATTGGGGACAGGGGGGCCGTCTAGAAGTTCACCCCTCCACTTT; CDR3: CASSLLGTGGPSRSSPLHF
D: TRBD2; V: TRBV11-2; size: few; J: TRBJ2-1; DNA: TGTGCCAGCCAGCTGGGGACTAGCGGGGTCTTCAATGAGCAGTTCTTC; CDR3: CASQLGTSGVFNEQFF
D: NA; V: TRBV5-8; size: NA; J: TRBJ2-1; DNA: TGTGCCAGCAGCTTGGGATCCGGGTTAGGCAATGAGCAGTTCTTC; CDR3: CASSLGSGLGNEQFF
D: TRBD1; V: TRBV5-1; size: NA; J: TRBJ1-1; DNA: TGCGCCAGCAGCGAGGACAGGGGAAACACTGAAACTTTCTTT; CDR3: CASSEDRGNTETFF
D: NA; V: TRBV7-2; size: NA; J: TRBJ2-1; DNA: TGTGCCAGCAGCTCAGGACACCCATCTAGGAATGAGCAGTTCTTC; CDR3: CASSSGHPSRNEQFF
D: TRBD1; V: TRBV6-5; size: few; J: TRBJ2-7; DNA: TGTGCCAGCAGGCGGGGACAGGCTTTCGGGGGCGAGCAGTACTTC; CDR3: CASRRGQAFGGEQYF
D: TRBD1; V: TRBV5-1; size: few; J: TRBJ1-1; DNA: TGCGCCAGCAGCTTGGGTCCGGGACAGGGGGCCATGAACACTGAAGCTTTCTTT; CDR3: CASSLGPGQGAMNTEAFF
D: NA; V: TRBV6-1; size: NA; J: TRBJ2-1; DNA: TGTGCCAGCATAGAGGCTAATGAGCAGTTCTTC; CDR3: CASIEANEQFF
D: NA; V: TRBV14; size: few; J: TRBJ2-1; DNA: TGTGCCAGCAGCCCAGAATTCGGGGGATCGGGGCACAATGAGCAGTTCTTC; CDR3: CASSPEFGGSGHNEQFF
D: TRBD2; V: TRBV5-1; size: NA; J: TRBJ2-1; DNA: TGCGCCAGCAGCTTGGCCGCCCTAGCGGGGGGGGATGAGCAGTTCTTC; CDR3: CASSLAALAGGDEQFF
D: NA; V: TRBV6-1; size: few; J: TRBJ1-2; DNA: TGTGCCTGTGGAAGGGGAATCCAAAGCGGCTACACCTTC; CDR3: CACGRGIQSGYTF
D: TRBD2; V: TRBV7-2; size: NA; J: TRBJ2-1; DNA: TGTGCTAGCAGACTAGCAGCTAGCGGGGGTAACAATGAGCAGTTCTTC; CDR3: CASRLAASGGNNEQFF